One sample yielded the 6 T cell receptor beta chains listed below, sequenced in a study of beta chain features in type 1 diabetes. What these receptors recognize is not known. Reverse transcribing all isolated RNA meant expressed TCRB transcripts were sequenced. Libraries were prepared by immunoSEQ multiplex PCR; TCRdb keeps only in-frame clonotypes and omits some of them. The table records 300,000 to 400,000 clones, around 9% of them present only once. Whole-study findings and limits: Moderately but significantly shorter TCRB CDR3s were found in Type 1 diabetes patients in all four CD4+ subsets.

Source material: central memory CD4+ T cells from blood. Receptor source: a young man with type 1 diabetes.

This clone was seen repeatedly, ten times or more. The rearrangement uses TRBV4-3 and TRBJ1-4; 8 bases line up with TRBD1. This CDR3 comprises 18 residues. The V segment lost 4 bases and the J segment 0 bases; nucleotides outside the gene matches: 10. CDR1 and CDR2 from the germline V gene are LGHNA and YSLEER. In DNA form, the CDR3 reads TGCGCCAGCAGCCGAGAACGGCAGGGGGCTACAACTAATGAAAAACTGTTTTTT. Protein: CASSRERQGATTNEKLFF.

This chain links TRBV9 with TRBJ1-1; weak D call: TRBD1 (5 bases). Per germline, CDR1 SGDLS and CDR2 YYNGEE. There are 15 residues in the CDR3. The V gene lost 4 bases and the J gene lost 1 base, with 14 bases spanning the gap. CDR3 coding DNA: TGTGCCAGCAGCCCTCGCCTTACAGGGAACACTGAAGCTTTCTTT. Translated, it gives CASSPRLTGNTEAFF.

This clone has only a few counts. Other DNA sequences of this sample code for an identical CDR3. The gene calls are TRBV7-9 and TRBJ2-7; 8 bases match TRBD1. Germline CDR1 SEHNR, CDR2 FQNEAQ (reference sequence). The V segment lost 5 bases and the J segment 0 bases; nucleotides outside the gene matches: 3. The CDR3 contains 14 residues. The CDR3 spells CASSPDRGSYEQYF. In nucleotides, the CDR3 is TGTGCCAGCAGCCCTGACAGGGGCTCCTACGAGCAGTACTTC.

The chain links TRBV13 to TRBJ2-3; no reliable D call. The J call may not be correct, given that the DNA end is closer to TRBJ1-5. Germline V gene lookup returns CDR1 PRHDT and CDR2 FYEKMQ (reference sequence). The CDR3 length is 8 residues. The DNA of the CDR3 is TGTGGCGCAGATACGCAGCATTTT. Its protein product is CGADTQHF.

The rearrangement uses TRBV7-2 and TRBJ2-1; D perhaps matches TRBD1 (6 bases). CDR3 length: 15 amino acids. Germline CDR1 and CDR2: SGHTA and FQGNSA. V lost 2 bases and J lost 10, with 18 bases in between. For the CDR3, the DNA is TGTGCCAGCAGCTTACTCGGTCAGGGGAGTCGGGAGCAGTTCTTC. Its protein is CASSLLGQGSREQFF. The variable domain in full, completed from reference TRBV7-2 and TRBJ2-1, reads GAGVSQSPSNKVTEKGKDVELRCDPISGHTALYWYRQSLGQGLEFLIYFQGNSAPDKSGLPSDRFSAERTGGSVSTLTIQRTQQEDSAVYLCASSLLGQGSREQFFGPGTRLTVL.

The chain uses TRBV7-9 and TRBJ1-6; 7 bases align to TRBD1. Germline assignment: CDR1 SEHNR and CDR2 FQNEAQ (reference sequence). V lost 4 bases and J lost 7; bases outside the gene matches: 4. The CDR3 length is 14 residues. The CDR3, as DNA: TGTGCCAGCAGCTCCGGACAGGAAAATTCACCCCTCCACTTT. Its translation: CASSSGQENSPLHF.